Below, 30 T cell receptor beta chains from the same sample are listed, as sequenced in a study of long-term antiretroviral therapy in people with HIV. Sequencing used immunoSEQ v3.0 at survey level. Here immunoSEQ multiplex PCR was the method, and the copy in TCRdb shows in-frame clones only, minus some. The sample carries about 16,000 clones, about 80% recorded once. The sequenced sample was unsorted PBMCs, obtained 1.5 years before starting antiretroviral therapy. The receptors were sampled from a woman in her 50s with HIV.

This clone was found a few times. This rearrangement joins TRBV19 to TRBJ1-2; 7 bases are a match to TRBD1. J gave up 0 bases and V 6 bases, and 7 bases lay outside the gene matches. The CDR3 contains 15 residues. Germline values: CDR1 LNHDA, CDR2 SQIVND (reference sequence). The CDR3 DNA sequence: TGTGCCAGTAGGATACGGGACAGCTCTAACTATGGCTACACCTTC. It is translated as CASRIRDSSNYGYTF.

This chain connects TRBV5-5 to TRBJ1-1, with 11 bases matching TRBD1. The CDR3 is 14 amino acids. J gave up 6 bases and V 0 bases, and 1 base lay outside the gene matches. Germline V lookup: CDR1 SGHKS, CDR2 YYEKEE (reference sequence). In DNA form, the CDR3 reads TGTGCCAGCAGCTTGGGGGGACAGGGGGCTGAAGCTTTCTTT. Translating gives CASSLGGQGAEAFF.

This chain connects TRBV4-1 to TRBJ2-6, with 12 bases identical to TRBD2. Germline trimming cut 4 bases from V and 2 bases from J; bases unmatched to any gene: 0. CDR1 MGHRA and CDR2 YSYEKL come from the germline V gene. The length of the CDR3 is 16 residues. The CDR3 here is CASSRLAGAGANVLTF. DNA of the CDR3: TGCGCCAGCAGCCGACTAGCGGGGGCTGGGGCCAACGTCCTGACTTTC.

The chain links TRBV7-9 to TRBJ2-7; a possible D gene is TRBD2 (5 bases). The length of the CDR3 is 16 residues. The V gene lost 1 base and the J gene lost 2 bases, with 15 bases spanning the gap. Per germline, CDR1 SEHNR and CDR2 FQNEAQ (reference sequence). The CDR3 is CASSLVAGKAAYEQYF. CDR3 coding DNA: TGTGCCAGCAGCTTAGTGGCCGGGAAGGCCGCCTACGAGCAGTACTTC.

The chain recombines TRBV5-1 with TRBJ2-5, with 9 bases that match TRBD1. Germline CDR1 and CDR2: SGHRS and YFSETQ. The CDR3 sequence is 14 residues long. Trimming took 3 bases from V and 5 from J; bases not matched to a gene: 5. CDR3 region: CASSSTGGRETQYF. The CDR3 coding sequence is TGCGCCAGCAGCTCCACAGGGGGCAGGGAGACCCAGTACTTC.

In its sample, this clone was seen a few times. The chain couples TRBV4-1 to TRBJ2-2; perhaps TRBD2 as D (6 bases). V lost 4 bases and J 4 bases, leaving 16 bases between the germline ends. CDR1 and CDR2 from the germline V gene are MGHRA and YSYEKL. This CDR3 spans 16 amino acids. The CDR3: CASSLHLDGSTGELFF. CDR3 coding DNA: TGCGCCAGCAGCCTTCATCTAGACGGGAGCACCGGGGAGCTGTTTTTT.

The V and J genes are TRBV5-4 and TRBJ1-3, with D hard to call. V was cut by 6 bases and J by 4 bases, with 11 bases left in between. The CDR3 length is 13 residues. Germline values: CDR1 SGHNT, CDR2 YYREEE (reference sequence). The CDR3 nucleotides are TGTGCCAGCACTCTGTTCCCCGGAAACACCATATATTTT. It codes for CASTLFPGNTIYF.

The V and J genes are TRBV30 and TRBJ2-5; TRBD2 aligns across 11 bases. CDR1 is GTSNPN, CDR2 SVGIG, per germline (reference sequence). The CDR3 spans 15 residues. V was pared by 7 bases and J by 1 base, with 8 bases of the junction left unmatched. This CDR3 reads CAFSRLAGPQETQYF. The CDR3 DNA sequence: TGTGCCTTTTCTCGACTAGCGGGGCCCCAAGAGACCCAGTACTTC.

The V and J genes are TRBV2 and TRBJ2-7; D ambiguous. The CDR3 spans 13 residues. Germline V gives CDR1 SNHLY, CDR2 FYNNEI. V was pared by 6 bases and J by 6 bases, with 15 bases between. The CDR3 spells CASSASITGEQYF. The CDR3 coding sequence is TGTGCCAGCAGCGCTTCCATTACGGGCGAGCAGTACTTC.

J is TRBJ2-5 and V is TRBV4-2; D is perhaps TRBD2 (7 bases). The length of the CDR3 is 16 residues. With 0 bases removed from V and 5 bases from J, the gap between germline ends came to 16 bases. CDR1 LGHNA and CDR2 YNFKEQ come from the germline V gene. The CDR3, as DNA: TGTGCCAGCAGCCAAGAAGGAGGGGGGGCCAGGGAGACCCAGTACTTC. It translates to CASSQEGGGARETQYF.

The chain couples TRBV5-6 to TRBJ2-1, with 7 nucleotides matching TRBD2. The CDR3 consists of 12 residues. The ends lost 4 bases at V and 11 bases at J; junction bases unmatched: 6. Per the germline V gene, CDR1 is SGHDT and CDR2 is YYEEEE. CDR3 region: CASSPPSGKQFF. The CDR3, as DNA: TGTGCCAGCAGCCCCCCCAGCGGGAAGCAGTTCTTC.

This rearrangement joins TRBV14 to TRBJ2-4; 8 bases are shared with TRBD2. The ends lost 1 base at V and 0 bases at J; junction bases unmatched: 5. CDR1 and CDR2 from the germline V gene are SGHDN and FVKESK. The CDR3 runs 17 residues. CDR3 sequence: CASSQATSGLAKNIQYF. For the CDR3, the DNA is TGTGCCAGCAGCCAAGCTACTAGCGGTCTAGCCAAAAACATTCAGTACTTC.

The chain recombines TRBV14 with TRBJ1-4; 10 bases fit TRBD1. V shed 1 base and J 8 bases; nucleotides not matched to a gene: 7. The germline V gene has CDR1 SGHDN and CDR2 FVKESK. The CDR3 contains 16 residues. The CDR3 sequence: CASSQARTGGGEKLFF. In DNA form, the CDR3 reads TGTGCCAGCAGCCAAGCCCGGACAGGGGGAGGAGAAAAACTGTTTTTT.

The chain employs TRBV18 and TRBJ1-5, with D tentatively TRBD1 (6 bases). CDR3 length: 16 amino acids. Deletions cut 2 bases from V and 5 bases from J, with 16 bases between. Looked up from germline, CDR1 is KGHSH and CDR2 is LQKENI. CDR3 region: CASSPYSGANDQPQHF. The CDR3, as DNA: TGTGCCAGCTCACCATATTCGGGGGCCAACGATCAGCCCCAGCATTTT.

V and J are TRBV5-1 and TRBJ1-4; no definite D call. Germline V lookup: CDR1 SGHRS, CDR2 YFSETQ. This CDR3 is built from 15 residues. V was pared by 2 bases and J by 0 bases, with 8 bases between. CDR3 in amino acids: CASSFSLATNEKLFF. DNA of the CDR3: TGCGCCAGCAGCTTTTCCTTGGCAACTAATGAAAAACTGTTTTTT. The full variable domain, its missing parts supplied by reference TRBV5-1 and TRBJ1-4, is KAGVTQTPRYLIKTRGQQVTLSCSPISGHRSVSWYQQTPGQGLQFLFEYFSETQRNKGNFPGRFSGRQFSNSRSEMNVSTLELGDSALYLCASSFSLATNEKLFFGSGTQLSVL.

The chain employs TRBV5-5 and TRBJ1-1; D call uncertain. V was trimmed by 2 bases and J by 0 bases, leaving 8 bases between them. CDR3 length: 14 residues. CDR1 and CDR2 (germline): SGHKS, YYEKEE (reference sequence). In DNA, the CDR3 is TGTGCCAGCAGCTTCAGTCCTATGAACACTGAAGCTTTCTTT. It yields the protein CASSFSPMNTEAFF. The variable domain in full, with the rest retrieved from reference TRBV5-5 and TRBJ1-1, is DAGVTQSPTHLIKTRGQQVTLRCSPISGHKSVSWYQQVLGQGPQFIFQYYEKEERGRGNFPDRFSARQFPNYSSELNVNALLLGDSALYLCASSFSPMNTEAFFGQGTRLTVV.

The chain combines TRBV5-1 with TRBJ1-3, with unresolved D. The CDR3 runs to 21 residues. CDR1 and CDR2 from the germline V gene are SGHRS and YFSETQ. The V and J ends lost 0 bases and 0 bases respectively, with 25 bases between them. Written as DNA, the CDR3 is TGCGCCAGCAGCTTGGCGCCTCGAGGATTTTCGGGTCGGTACTCTGGAAACACCATATATTTT. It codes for CASSLAPRGFSGRYSGNTIYF.

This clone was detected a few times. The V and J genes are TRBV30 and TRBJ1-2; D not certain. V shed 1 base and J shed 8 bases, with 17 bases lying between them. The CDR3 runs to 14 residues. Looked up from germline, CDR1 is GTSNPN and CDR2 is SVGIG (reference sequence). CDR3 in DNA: TGTGCCTGGAGTGCTCAAGTTACCGGAAGGGGCTACACCTTC. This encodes CAWSAQVTGRGYTF. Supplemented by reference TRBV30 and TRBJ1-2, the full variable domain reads SQTIHQWPATLVQPVGSPLSLECTVEGTSNPNLYWYRQAAGRGLQLLFYSVGIGQISSEVPQNLSASRPQDRQFILSSKKLLLSDSGFYLCAWSAQVTGRGYTFGSGTRLTVV.

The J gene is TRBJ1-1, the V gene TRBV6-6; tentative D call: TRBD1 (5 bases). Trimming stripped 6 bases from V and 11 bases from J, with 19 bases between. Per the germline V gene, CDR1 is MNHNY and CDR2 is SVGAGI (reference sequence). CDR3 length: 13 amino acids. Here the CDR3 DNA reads TGTGCCAGCAGCACCGGGGGGATCGAGTTTGCTTTCTTT. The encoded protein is CASSTGGIEFAFF.

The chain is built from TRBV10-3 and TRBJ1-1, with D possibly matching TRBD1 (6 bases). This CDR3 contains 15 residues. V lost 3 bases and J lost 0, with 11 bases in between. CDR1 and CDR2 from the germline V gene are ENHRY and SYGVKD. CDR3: CAISDHQGMNTEAFF. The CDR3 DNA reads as TGTGCCATCAGTGATCATCAGGGGATGAACACTGAAGCTTTCTTT.

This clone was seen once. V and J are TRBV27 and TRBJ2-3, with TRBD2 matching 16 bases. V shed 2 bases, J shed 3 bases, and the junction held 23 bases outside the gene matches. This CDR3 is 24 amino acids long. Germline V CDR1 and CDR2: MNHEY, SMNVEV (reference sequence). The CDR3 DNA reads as TGTGCCAGCAGTTTAATCGGCTTGGGACTAGCGGGGGGGCAGTTCCCTAGCTTGACAGATACGCAGTATTTT. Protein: CASSLIGLGLAGGQFPSLTDTQYF.

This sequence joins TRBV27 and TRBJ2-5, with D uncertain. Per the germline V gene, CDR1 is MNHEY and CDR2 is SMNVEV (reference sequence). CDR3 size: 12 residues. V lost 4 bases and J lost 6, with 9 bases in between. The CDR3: CASSSVEKTQYF. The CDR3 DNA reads TGTGCCAGCAGTTCTGTCGAGAAGACCCAGTACTTC.

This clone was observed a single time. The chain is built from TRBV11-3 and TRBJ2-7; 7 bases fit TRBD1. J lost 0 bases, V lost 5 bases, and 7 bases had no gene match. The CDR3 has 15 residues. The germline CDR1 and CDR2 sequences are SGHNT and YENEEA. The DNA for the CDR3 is TGTGCCAGCAGCCACGACAGGGCCTCCTCCTACGAGCAGTACTTC. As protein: CASSHDRASSYEQYF.

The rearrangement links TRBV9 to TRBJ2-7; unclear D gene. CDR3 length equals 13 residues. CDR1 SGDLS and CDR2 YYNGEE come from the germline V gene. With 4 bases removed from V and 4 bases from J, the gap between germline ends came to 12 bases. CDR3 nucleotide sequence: TGTGCCAGCAGCAAGGGCATCGGGTACGAGCAGTACTTC. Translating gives CASSKGIGYEQYF.

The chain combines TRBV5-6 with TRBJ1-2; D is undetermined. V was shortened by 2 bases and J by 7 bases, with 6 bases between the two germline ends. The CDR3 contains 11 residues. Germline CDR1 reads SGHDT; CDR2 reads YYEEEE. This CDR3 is CASSLFSGYTF. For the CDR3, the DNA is TGTGCCAGCAGCTTATTCAGTGGCTACACCTTC.

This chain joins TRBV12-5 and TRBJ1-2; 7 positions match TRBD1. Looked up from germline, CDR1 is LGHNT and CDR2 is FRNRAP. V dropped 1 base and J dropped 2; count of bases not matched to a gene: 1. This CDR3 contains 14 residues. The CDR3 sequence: CASGLEGANYGYTF. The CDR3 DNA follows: TGTGCTAGTGGTTTGGAGGGGGCCAACTATGGCTACACCTTC.

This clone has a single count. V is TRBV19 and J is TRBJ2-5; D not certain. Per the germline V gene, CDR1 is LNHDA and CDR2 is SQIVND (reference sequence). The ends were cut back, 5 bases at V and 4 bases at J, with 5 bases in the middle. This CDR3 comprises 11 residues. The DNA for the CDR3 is TGTGCCAGTAGTCCGGGAGAGACCCAGTACTTC. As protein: CASSPGETQYF.

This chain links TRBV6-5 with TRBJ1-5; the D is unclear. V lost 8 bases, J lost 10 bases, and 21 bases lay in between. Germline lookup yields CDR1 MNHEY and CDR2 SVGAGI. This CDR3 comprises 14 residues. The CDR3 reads CASLGRAGKVPQHF. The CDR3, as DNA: TGTGCCAGCCTAGGGCGGGCCGGTAAGGTCCCCCAGCATTTT.

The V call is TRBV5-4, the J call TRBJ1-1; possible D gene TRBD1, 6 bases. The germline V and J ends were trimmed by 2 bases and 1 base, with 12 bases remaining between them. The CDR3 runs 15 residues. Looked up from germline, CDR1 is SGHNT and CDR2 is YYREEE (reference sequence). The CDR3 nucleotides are TGTGCCAGCAGCTTTTCACGGGACAAGAACACTGAAGCTTTCTTT. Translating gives CASSFSRDKNTEAFF.

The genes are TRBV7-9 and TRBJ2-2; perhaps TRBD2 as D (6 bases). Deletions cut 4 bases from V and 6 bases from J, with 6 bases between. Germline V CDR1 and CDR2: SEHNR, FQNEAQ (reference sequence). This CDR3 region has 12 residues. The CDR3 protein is CASSSGAGELFF. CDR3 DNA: TGTGCCAGCAGCTCGGGGGCCGGGGAGCTGTTTTTT.